One and the same sample provided the 21 T cell receptor beta chains below, sequenced in a study of T cell responses to AZD1222 COVID-19 vaccine. Data came from immunoSEQ multiplex PCR; TCRdb stores just in-frame clones and leaves some out. The sample has some 110,000 clones, roughly 90% seen once. Sequences were derived from peripheral blood, sampled on day 0 of AZD1222 vaccination. The receptors derive from an adult in good health.

The V and J genes are TRBV4-3 and TRBJ2-7, with 7 bases matching TRBD1. Losses at the gene ends were 1 base for V and 3 bases for J; bases not matched to a gene: 3. The V gene's germline CDR1 is LGHNA and CDR2 YSLEER. This CDR3 spans 14 amino acids. DNA of the CDR3: TGCGCCAGCAGCCAAGGGGGACAGCACTACGAGCAGTACTTC. This codes for CASSQGGQHYEQYF.

The chain is built from TRBV11-3 and TRBJ2-3; D gene unclear. Trimming removed 5 bases at V and 3 bases at J, with 18 bases between. The CDR3 runs to 16 residues. Germline loops: CDR1 SGHNT, CDR2 YENEEA. Written as DNA, the CDR3 is TGTGCCAGCAGCCGCACTAATAAACCTGGTACAGATACGCAGTATTTT. As protein: CASSRTNKPGTDTQYF.

The CDR3 sequence is CASSSVESEQYF. The CDR3 region has the DNA TGTGCCAGCAGTTCTGTGGAAAGCGAGCAGTACTTC. The V gene is TRBV6-5, the J gene TRBJ2-7, with no clear D. The germline gives CDR1 MNHEY, CDR2 SVGAGI. V was shortened by 4 bases and J by 6 bases, with 10 bases between the two germline ends. There are 12 residues in the CDR3.

The rearrangement links TRBV30 to TRBJ2-6, with D unresolved. V lost 5 bases, J lost 1 base, and 3 bases lay in between. The germline CDR1 and CDR2 sequences are GTSNPN and SVGIG (reference sequence). The CDR3 loop spans 12 amino acids. This chain's CDR3 is CAWGSGANVLTF. CDR3 nucleotide sequence: TGTGCCTGGGGATCTGGGGCCAACGTCCTGACTTTC.

This clone was detected once. The chain combines TRBV10-3 with TRBJ2-7; 7 nucleotides match TRBD1. The CDR3 has 14 residues. The V gene's germline CDR1 is ENHRY and CDR2 SYGVKD. Trimming took 7 bases from V and 3 from J; bases not matched to a gene: 9. The CDR3 is CAIMADRAGYEQYF. The CDR3 bases are TGTGCCATCATGGCAGACAGGGCCGGCTACGAGCAGTACTTC.

J is TRBJ1-2 and V is TRBV5-1, with D maybe TRBD1 (6 bases). The CDR3 has 15 amino acids. Trimming took off 0 bases at V and 5 bases at J, with 14 bases between the two ends. Per the germline V gene, CDR1 is SGHRS and CDR2 is YFSETQ. The CDR3 coding sequence is TGCGCCAGCAGCTTGGGCCGGGGGCAGAATTATGGCTACACCTTC. Translation gives CASSLGRGQNYGYTF.

V gene TRBV7-8 combines with J gene TRBJ2-7; D possibly matches TRBD1 or TRBD2 (5 bases each). The CDR3 is 15 residues long. Per germline, CDR1 SGHVS and CDR2 FQNEAQ. V was cut by 5 bases and J by 0 bases, with 14 bases left in between. CDR3 loop: CASSPTMGTSYEQYF. Written as DNA, the CDR3 is TGTGCCAGCAGCCCCACTATGGGGACCTCCTACGAGCAGTACTTC.

The chain joins TRBV12-3 or TRBV12-4 to TRBJ2-1; D unresolved. Trimming took off 6 bases at V and 8 bases at J, with 14 bases between the two ends. This CDR3 comprises 13 residues. CDR3 amino acids: CASSRSRKDEQFF. The CDR3 DNA is TGTGCCAGCAGCAGAAGTAGGAAAGATGAGCAGTTCTTC.

This chain links TRBV7-2 with TRBJ2-3; no reliable D call. This CDR3 is built from 13 residues. Germline V lookup: CDR1 SGHTA, CDR2 FQGNSA. Trimming removed 3 bases from V and 9 bases from J, with 13 bases in between. The CDR3: CASSLEAPRTQYF. The CDR3 DNA reads as TGTGCCAGCAGCTTGGAAGCGCCGAGGACGCAGTATTTT.

CDR3 sequence: CASSSGTGPPFF. CDR3 bases: TGTGCCAGCAGTTCGGGGACAGGGCCGCCTTTCTTT. The chain combines TRBV12-3 or TRBV12-4 with TRBJ1-1; TRBD1 matches 9 bases. V trimming: 4 bases; J trimming: 12 bases; junction bases outside the gene matches: 6. The CDR3 loop spans 12 amino acids.

The J gene is TRBJ1-4, the V gene TRBV6-5; D remains unclear. This CDR3 has 14 residues. Germline assignment: CDR1 MNHEY and CDR2 SVGAGI. V lost 6 bases to trimming and J lost 5 bases, with 13 bases between them. The CDR3 DNA is TGTGCCAGCAGGAACGGGAAAAGAAATGAAAAACTGTTTTTT. Protein: CASRNGKRNEKLFF.

V usage is TRBV6-5 and J usage is TRBJ2-5, with D possibly being TRBD2 (6 bases). In germline, CDR1 is MNHEY, CDR2 SVGAGI. Trimming took 6 bases from V and 2 from J, leaving 10 bases between them. CDR3 length: 13 amino acids. CDR3 sequence: CASRTGVQETQYF. Written as DNA, the CDR3 is TGTGCCAGCAGAACGGGAGTACAAGAGACCCAGTACTTC.

This sequence joins TRBV7-2 and TRBJ2-7; D not certain. Trimming removed 1 base at V and 3 bases at J, with 4 bases between. This CDR3 contains 12 residues. Germline assignment: CDR1 SGHTA and CDR2 FQGNSA. DNA of the CDR3: TGTGCCAGCAGCTTAGTGAACTACGAGCAGTACTTC. Amino acid sequence: CASSLVNYEQYF. Supplemented by reference TRBV7-2 and TRBJ2-7, the full variable domain reads GAGVSQSPSNKVTEKGKDVELRCDPISGHTALYWYRQSLGQGLEFLIYFQGNSAPDKSGLPSDRFSAERTGGSVSTLTIQRTQQEDSAVYLCASSLVNYEQYFGPGTRLTVT.

The chain links TRBV4-1 to TRBJ1-5; possible D gene TRBD1, 5 bases. The CDR3 is 17 amino acids. Germline values: CDR1 MGHRA, CDR2 YSYEKL. V lost 4 bases to trimming and J lost 0 bases, with 16 bases between them. CDR3: CASSPGLTGHSNQPQHF. CDR3 in DNA: TGCGCCAGCAGCCCGGGACTTACAGGTCATAGCAATCAGCCCCAGCATTTT.

The V and J genes are TRBV5-4 and TRBJ1-4; maybe TRBD1 (6 bases). The CDR3 extends over 12 amino acids. From germline, CDR1 is SGHNT and CDR2 YYREEE (reference sequence). V lost 8 bases to trimming and J lost 5 bases, with 10 bases between them. The CDR3 bases are TGTGCCAGTGGAGACAGGAATGAAAAACTGTTTTTT. Its protein product is CASGDRNEKLFF.

This chain links TRBV6-6 with TRBJ1-4; perhaps TRBD1 as D (6 bases). With 6 bases removed from V and 8 bases from J, the gap between germline ends came to 22 bases. The CDR3 covers 16 residues. The germline CDR1 and CDR2 sequences are MNHNY and SVGAGI (reference sequence). As DNA, the CDR3 is TGTGCCAGCAGAATAAACCCAGGGAGGGGGGGAGAAAAACTGTTTTTT. Encoded protein: CASRINPGRGGEKLFF.

This clone is a singleton in its sample. The chain employs TRBV28 and TRBJ2-7; D is possibly TRBD1 (7 bases). The CDR3 is 13 amino acids. V gave up 5 bases and J gave up 5 bases, with 13 bases separating them. Germline V lookup: CDR1 MDHEN, CDR2 SYDVKM. Here the CDR3 reads CASSTRGAHEQYF. DNA for the CDR3: TGTGCCAGCAGTACCAGGGGGGCCCACGAGCAGTACTTC. The whole variable domain, filled in from reference TRBV28 and TRBJ2-7, reads DVKVTQSSRYLVKRTGEKVFLECVQDMDHENMFWYRQDPGLGLRLIYFSYDVKMKEKGDIPEGYSVSREKKERFSLILESASTNQTSMYLCASSTRGAHEQYFGPGTRLTVT.

The chain links TRBV4-1 to TRBJ1-1; the D is unclear. V was clipped by 5 bases and J by 4 bases, with 11 bases between them. This CDR3 is 13 amino acids long. CDR1 and CDR2 from the germline V gene are MGHRA and YSYEKL. CDR3 in amino acids: CASSASWATEAFF. The CDR3 nucleotides are TGCGCCAGCAGCGCTAGTTGGGCCACTGAAGCTTTCTTT.

This clone was observed a single time. The rearrangement uses TRBV10-3 and TRBJ1-5; tentative D call: TRBD1 (6 bases). V lost 4 bases and J 4 bases, leaving 17 bases between the germline ends. CDR3 length: 16 amino acids. Germline loops: CDR1 ENHRY, CDR2 SYGVKD. CDR3 residues: CAISAERGAPNQPQHF. Here the CDR3 DNA reads TGTGCCATCAGTGCCGAGAGGGGGGCCCCTAATCAGCCCCAGCATTTT.

The chain employs TRBV18 and TRBJ2-1, with D perhaps assigned TRBD1 or TRBD2 (6 bases each). CDR3 length: 15 residues. In germline, CDR1 is KGHSH, CDR2 LQKENI. V was cut by 0 bases and J by 13 bases, with 19 bases left in between. The CDR3 coding sequence is TGTGCCAGCTCACCACCGCTGGGGGGCACGGCTATCCAGTTCTTC. Translation: CASSPPLGGTAIQFF.

The genes are TRBV10-3 and TRBJ1-6; 9 bases match TRBD1. Germline assignment: CDR1 ENHRY and CDR2 SYGVKD. The junction had 5 bases not matched to a gene; V was cut back by 6 bases and J by 5 bases. The CDR3 contains 15 residues. The CDR3 here is CAIRGGTGNNSPLHF. CDR3 sequence (DNA): TGTGCCATCAGGGGGGGGACAGGGAATAATTCACCCCTCCACTTT.